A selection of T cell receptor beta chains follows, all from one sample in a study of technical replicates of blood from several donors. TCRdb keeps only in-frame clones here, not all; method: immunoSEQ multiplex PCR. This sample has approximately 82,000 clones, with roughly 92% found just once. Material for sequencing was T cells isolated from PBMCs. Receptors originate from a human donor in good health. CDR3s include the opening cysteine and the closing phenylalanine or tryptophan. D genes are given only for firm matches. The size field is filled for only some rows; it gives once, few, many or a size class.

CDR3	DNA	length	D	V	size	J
CAIGGQASYEQYF	TGTGCCATCGGCGGGCAGGCGTCCTACGAGCAGTACTTC	13	NA	TRBV10-3	NA	TRBJ2-7
CASRPTVTYEQYF	TGTGCCAGCAGGCCGACAGTCACCTACGAGCAGTACTTC	13	NA	TRBV28	NA	TRBJ2-7
CASSPPQAGFSYEQYF	TGTGCCAGCAGCCCCCCCCAGGCGGGGTTCTCCTACGAGCAGTACTTC	16	NA	TRBV28	NA	TRBJ2-7
CASSLGDRGLTDTQYF	TGTGCCAGCAGCTTAGGGGACAGGGGTTTAACAGATACGCAGTATTTT	16	TRBD1	TRBV7-9	NA	TRBJ2-3
CASSPTGGREQFF	TGTGCCAGCAGCCCTACGGGGGGGCGTGAGCAGTTCTTC	13	TRBD2	TRBV6-5	NA	TRBJ2-1
CASSLADGRLAKNIQYF	TGTGCCAGCAGCTTAGCAGACGGGAGACTAGCCAAAAACATTCAGTACTTC	17	NA	TRBV7-9	NA	TRBJ2-4
CASSVVGQGTEAFF	TGTGCCAGCAGCGTAGTGGGACAGGGTACTGAAGCTTTCTTT	14	TRBD1	TRBV9	NA	TRBJ1-1
CASSLAGHRNYGYTF	TGTGCCAGCAGTTTAGCAGGGCACCGAAACTATGGCTACACCTTC	15	NA	TRBV28	NA	TRBJ1-2
CASSPYQGSNIQYF	TGTGCCAGTAGTCCTTACCAGGGGTCCAACATTCAGTACTTC	14	NA	TRBV19	NA	TRBJ2-4
CASRGTGYYNEQFF	TGTGCCAGCAGGGGGACAGGGTATTACAATGAGCAGTTCTTC	14	TRBD1	TRBV27	once	TRBJ2-1
CAIGAGGGAGELFF	TGTGCCATCGGTGCCGGAGGGGGCGCCGGGGAGCTGTTTTTT	14	NA	TRBV10-3	NA	TRBJ2-2
CASKKDRGNTEAFF	TGTGCCAGCAAAAAGGACAGGGGAAACACTGAAGCTTTCTTT	14	TRBD1	TRBV27	NA	TRBJ1-1
CASSKRGLLNTGELFF	TGTGCCAGCAGCAAACGAGGGCTGTTAAACACCGGGGAGCTGTTTTTT	16	NA	TRBV21-1	NA	TRBJ2-2
CASSLGGLGNEKLFF	TGCGCCAGCAGCTTGGGGGGGCTGGGGAATGAAAAACTGTTTTTT	15	NA	TRBV5-1	NA	TRBJ1-4
CASGGRVSKETQYF	TGTGCCAGTGGGGGGAGGGTTTCGAAAGAGACCCAGTACTTC	14	TRBD2	TRBV7-9	NA	TRBJ2-5
CASGPAGSTDTQYF	TGTGCCAGCGGGCCGGCGGGGAGCACAGATACGCAGTATTTT	14	NA	TRBV7-9	NA	TRBJ2-3
CASSPDRVQPQHF	TGTGCCAGCAGCCCCGACAGGGTTCAGCCCCAGCATTTT	13	TRBD1	TRBV6-6	NA	TRBJ1-5
CASNTQAGQDTEAFF	TGTGCCAGTAACACACAGGCAGGGCAAGACACTGAAGCTTTCTTT	15	NA	TRBV19	NA	TRBJ1-1
CAIRVYSNQPQHF	TGTGCCATCAGGGTCTATAGCAATCAGCCCCAGCATTTT	13	NA	TRBV27	NA	TRBJ1-5
CAWQDRGSVAFF	TGTGCCTGGCAGGACAGGGGGTCGGTAGCTTTCTTT	12	TRBD1	TRBV30	few	TRBJ1-1
CASSGTGAAYEQYF	TGTGCCAGCAGCGGTACAGGGGCGGCCTACGAGCAGTACTTC	14	TRBD1	TRBV9	NA	TRBJ2-7
CASSQDPTESSYEQYF	TGCGCCAGCAGCCAAGACCCTACGGAGAGCTCCTACGAGCAGTACTTC	16	NA	TRBV4-1	NA	TRBJ2-7
CASSAAKDRPGQVDF	TGTGCCAGCAGCGCAGCCAAAGATAGACCGGGACAGGTTGACTTC	15	TRBD1	TRBV7-9	NA	TRBJ2-7